The T cell receptor beta chain under discussion was sequenced for a study of blood T cell repertoires in COVID-19 (dated by TCRdb to the early 2020s). For the wider study: Samples covering the acute and convalescent phases of COVID-19 were provided by collaborators in the United States, Italy and Spain. Subjects who had been exposed to COVID-19, were actively infected with it, or had recovered from it provided the deeply sampled blood TCRbeta repertoires that made up the dataset. The sample metadata nearly always contained a de-identified subject ID, COVID-19 status, age in years and sex. The samples were drawn from the first 160 participants of the ongoing ImmuneRACE study and from over 950 subjects provided by 6 global collaborators. The repertoires were released in a freely available public database meant as a resource for research on the immune response to SARS-CoV-2. Where available, HLA class I and class II types were obtained from metadata supplied by the sample provider rather than from assay-based typing. The material from the prospective study consisted of cDNA or gDNA derived from T cells, B-cell-depleted T cells, or PBMCs.

In Seattle, one collaborating source enrolled patients while the infection was active and tracked those patients longitudinally over the course of disease. The collaborating institutions used their own protocols to collect whole blood in K2EDTA tubes. Collaborator samples were shipped for TCRbeta analysis as frozen whole blood, isolated PBMCs, or DNA extracted from either sample type. V is pruned by 7 bases and J by 1 base, leaving 6 bases of the junction without a gene match. Per the germline V gene, MNHEY is the CDR1 and SVGAGI is the CDR2. From the cysteine through the phenylalanine, the CDR3 covers 14 amino acids. The CDR3 DNA has 42 bases and is translated from base 1. The immunoSEQ Assay, a bias-controlled multiplex PCR, was used to amplify TCRbeta CDR3 regions from genomic DNA. Regarding the original processing steps: The number of nucleated cells in each sample was estimated by amplification of reference gene primers within the assay. Sequence reads were collapsed and filtered to measure the absolute abundance of every unique TCRbeta CDR3 rearrangement. For each sample, productive Simpson clonality was calculated as the square root of Simpson's diversity index across productive rearrangements. TCRdb retrieved this table from immuneACCESS and kept in-frame rearrangements only. Not all clones are present; in checked studies, unresolved V genes account for under half, and no reason is known for the remainder. V, J and clone size are taken as reported in that table, and D and trimming were inferred from the DNA itself. Counted in this sample were roughly 500,000 clones; roughly 89% of them appeared once. The ten largest clones capture 0.9% of the sample.

With respect to this clone: Its binding antigen is unknown. Within one base of it there is no much larger clone, and no base qualities were kept.

Results and caveats for the whole study, not just this receptor: The amount of clinical and demographic metadata varied by source and participant and was provided uncurated.

The receptor was isolated from a man aged 18-30 years with COVID-19, enrolled during active disease. Sequencing used peripheral blood. The chain is made from TRBV6-5 and TRBJ2-7, and 8 junctional nucleotides match TRBD1. The nucleotides read TGTGCCAGCAATATGGGACAGGCATCCTACGAGCAGTACTTC. Protein translation: CASNMGQASYEQYF.